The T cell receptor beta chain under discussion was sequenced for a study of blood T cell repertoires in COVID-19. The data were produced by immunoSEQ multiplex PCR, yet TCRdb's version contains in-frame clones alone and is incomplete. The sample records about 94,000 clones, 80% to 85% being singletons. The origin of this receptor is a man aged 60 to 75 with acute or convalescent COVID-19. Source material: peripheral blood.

This CDR3 reads CAWSSRQGSYNEQFF. The CDR3 coding sequence is TGTGCCTGGAGTTCGCGGCAGGGGTCCTACAATGAGCAGTTCTTC. This chain links TRBV30 with TRBJ2-1, with D possibly TRBD1 on 6 matching bases. Germline CDR1 and CDR2: GTSNPN and SVGIG (reference sequence). Trimming cost V 2 bases and J 1 base, with 12 bases left between them. The CDR3 is made up of 15 amino acids.